The 16 T cell receptor beta chains below all came from one sample that was sequenced in a study of shared clonotypes between healthy human individuals. Measured with immunoSEQ multiplex PCR; TCRdb has only the in-frame clones, and not every one. The repertoire holds roughly 2.2 million clones, with 93% as singletons. Input material: naive CD4+ T cells from PBMCs. Indicated subset: CD45RA+ positively selected. The source is a man aged 18 to 30 in good health. Some clones in this sample may be carry-over from other donors' samples.

The genes are TRBV5-6 and TRBJ2-5; D may be TRBD1 (6 bases). The length of the CDR3 is 12 residues. Trimming stripped 3 bases from V and 4 bases from J, with 7 bases between. The germline gives CDR1 SGHDT, CDR2 YYEEEE. CDR3 region: CASSSRGETQYF. The CDR3 DNA sequence: TGTGCCAGCAGCTCCAGGGGAGAGACCCAGTACTTC. The variable domain in full, with the rest retrieved from reference TRBV5-6 and TRBJ2-5, is DAGVTQSPTHLIKTRGQQVTLRCSPKSGHDTVSWYQQALGQGPQFIFQYYEEEERQRGNFPDRFSGHQFPNYSSELNVNALLLGDSALYLCASSSRGETQYFGPGTRLLVL.

The CDR3 here is CAWSVLGQLNEKLFF. Written as DNA, the CDR3 is TGTGCCTGGAGTGTACTGGGTCAGCTAAATGAAAAACTGTTTTTT. This chain connects TRBV30 to TRBJ1-4; D unclear. This CDR3 is 15 amino acids long. V dropped 0 bases and J dropped 5 bases, with 13 bases sitting between them. The germline CDR1 and CDR2 sequences are GTSNPN and SVGIG (reference sequence).

With respect to this clone: Other DNA sequences within the sample encode an identical CDR3. The chain uses TRBV18 and TRBJ1-5; possibly TRBD1 for D (6 bases). CDR3 length equals 14 residues. Germline V gene data show CDR1 as KGHSH and CDR2 as LQKENI. V dropped 4 bases and J dropped 2 bases, with 9 bases sitting between them. The CDR3 DNA reads TGTGCCAGCTCACGGGGACAAGGCAATCAGCCCCAGCATTTT. Its translation: CASSRGQGNQPQHF.

The chain uses TRBV28 and TRBJ1-3; no clear D gene. Trimming took 3 bases from V and 1 from J, leaving 7 bases between them. Germline V CDR1 and CDR2: MDHEN, SYDVKM. The length of the CDR3 is 14 residues. CDR3 residues: CASSFPASGNTIYF. The DNA for the CDR3 is TGTGCCAGCAGTTTCCCCGCATCTGGAAACACCATATATTTT. The full variable domain, in which reference TRBV28 and TRBJ1-3 provide the parts outside the CDR3, is DVKVTQSSRYLVKRTGEKVFLECVQDMDHENMFWYRQDPGLGLRLIYFSYDVKMKEKGDIPEGYSVSREKKERFSLILESASTNQTSMYLCASSFPASGNTIYFGEGSWLTVV.

J is TRBJ2-2 and V is TRBV28, with D maybe TRBD2 (7 bases). CDR1 is MDHEN and CDR2 is SYDVKM in the germline V gene. Trimming left V 6 bases short and J 6 bases short, with 23 bases between. This CDR3 is 17 amino acids long. CDR3 protein: CASRGGGLGVRPGELFF. CDR3 DNA sequence: TGTGCCAGCAGGGGAGGGGGACTGGGTGTTCGACCCGGGGAGCTGTTTTTT.

This chain connects TRBV6-6 to TRBJ2-3; 10 nucleotides agree with TRBD1. From germline, CDR1 is MNHNY and CDR2 SVGAGI (reference sequence). V dropped 6 bases and J dropped 2; count of bases not matched to a gene: 5. The CDR3 is made up of 15 amino acids. The CDR3 region is CASRGDRGLTDTQYF. CDR3 in DNA: TGTGCCAGCAGGGGCGACAGGGGGCTCACAGATACGCAGTATTTT.

In nucleotides, the CDR3 is TGCGCCAGCAGCCTGCGCCGGGACGTTCGCTCTGGGGCCAACGTCCTGACTTTC. This gives the protein CASSLRRDVRSGANVLTF. The chain combines TRBV5-1 with TRBJ2-6, with D perhaps being TRBD1 or TRBD2 (5 bases each). The CDR3 is 18 residues long. Germline loops: CDR1 SGHRS, CDR2 YFSETQ. Trimming left V 4 bases short and J 0 bases short, with 17 bases between.

V usage is TRBV2 and J usage is TRBJ2-7; D might be TRBD1 (7 bases). From germline, CDR1 is SNHLY and CDR2 FYNNEI. V gave up 0 bases and J gave up 4 bases, with 13 bases separating them. The CDR3 covers 15 residues. CDR3 DNA sequence: TGTGCCAGCAGTGAAGCTCCCAGGGGGGTATACGAGCAGTACTTC. Encoded protein: CASSEAPRGVYEQYF.

Worth noting for this clone: This may arise from a read error, as a much more abundant clone is one base away. At the DNA level, this CDR3 is encoded by other sequences in the same sample as well. The V and J genes are TRBV28 and TRBJ2-7; D gene ambiguous. Per germline, CDR1 MDHEN and CDR2 SYDVKM. The germline V and J ends were trimmed by 5 bases and 4 bases, with 3 bases remaining between them. The CDR3 is 10 amino acids. In nucleotides, the CDR3 is TGTGCCAGCAGTGGTTACGAGCAGTACTTC. The encoded protein is CASSGYEQYF.

The chain employs TRBV6-5 and TRBJ1-2; 9 bases align to TRBD1. There are 14 residues in the CDR3. Germline V gene sequence: CDR1 MNHEY, CDR2 SVGAGI. V lost 4 bases to trimming and J lost 13 bases; unmatched junction nucleotides: 13. CDR3 in amino acids: CASSSSGTGRVCTF. The CDR3 DNA sequence: TGTGCCAGCAGTTCCTCCGGGACAGGGCGGGTTTGCACCTTC.

The chain links TRBV7-3 to TRBJ2-7, with D maybe TRBD2 (7 bases). Per the germline V gene, CDR1 is SGHTA and CDR2 is FQGTGA. With 5 bases removed from V and 6 bases from J, the gap between germline ends came to 14 bases. The CDR3 runs to 13 residues. The CDR3, as DNA: TGTGCCAGCAGCCCCGGGGGGCGCCGCGAGCAGTACTTC. Its translation is CASSPGGRREQYF.

The genes are TRBV19 and TRBJ1-2; 7 positions match TRBD1. Germline CDR1 reads LNHDA; CDR2 reads SQIVND (reference sequence). The V gene end was trimmed by 5 bases and the J gene end by 4 bases; junction bases not matched to a gene: 4. This CDR3 contains 13 residues. The CDR3 DNA reads as TGTGCCAGTAGTGACAGGGAAAGCTATGGCTACACCTTC. Translated: CASSDRESYGYTF.

The chain combines TRBV5-1 with TRBJ2-2; D may correspond to TRBD1 or TRBD2 (6 bases each). With 2 bases removed from V and 8 bases from J, the gap between germline ends came to 16 bases. The CDR3 covers 15 residues. The germline CDR1 and CDR2 sequences are SGHRS and YFSETQ. CDR3 bases: TGCGCCAGCAGCTTCGGAGGGGGATTCGGAGGGGAGCTGTTTTTT. Amino acid sequence: CASSFGGGFGGELFF.

The rearrangement uses TRBV5-1 and TRBJ2-2, with 10 bases lining up with TRBD2. Germline CDR1 is SGHRS and CDR2 is YFSETQ. This CDR3 spans 17 amino acids. J was trimmed by 5 bases and V by 0 bases; bases with no gene match: 7. The CDR3 sequence: CASSLEPLAGETGELFF. The CDR3 DNA reads as TGCGCCAGCAGCTTGGAGCCGCTAGCGGGAGAAACCGGGGAGCTGTTTTTT.

The rearrangement links TRBV2 to TRBJ1-5, with D unclear. Germline lookup yields CDR1 SNHLY and CDR2 FYNNEI. The V end was cut by 3 bases, the J end by 4 bases, with 10 bases between. This CDR3 is built from 14 residues. For the CDR3, the DNA is TGTGCCAGCAGTGAGTCTCTCGGGAATCAGCCCCAGCATTTT. It encodes CASSESLGNQPQHF.

The chain has TRBV5-6 and TRBJ2-7; a possible D gene is TRBD1 (6 bases). Germline CDR1 and CDR2: SGHDT and YYEEEE. CDR3 length equals 14 residues. Trimming removed 0 bases at V and 2 bases at J, with 9 bases between. CDR3 sequence (DNA): TGTGCCAGCAGCTTGGGTCCAGGGGCCTACGAGCAGTACTTC. Its translation is CASSLGPGAYEQYF.